A selection of T cell receptor beta chains follows, all from one sample in a study of molecular identifiers for immune sequencing clone quantification. TCRdb reanalysed the PCR reads using MiXCR and keeps one entry per CDR3 protein. The sample includes about 630,000 distinct CDR3 sequences, less than 30% of them seen just once. The sequenced material came from naive CD8+ T cells from blood, with Jurkat cell RNA spiked in. The receptors here all came from a human donor in good health. Some libraries in this study had Jurkat cell RNA spiked in. Both conserved end residues are part of each CDR3.

j_call: TRBJ1-6
v_call: TRBV20-1
cdr3_aa: CSARAGTGVDNSPLHF

j_call: TRBJ2-7
v_call: TRBV7-9
cdr3_aa: CASRGQSSYEQYF

j_call: TRBJ2-1
v_call: TRBV5-1
cdr3_aa: CASSLERRANYNEQFF

j_call: TRBJ1-1
v_call: TRBV11-2
cdr3_aa: CASSSPGQDNTEAFF

j_call: TRBJ2-1
v_call: TRBV19
cdr3_aa: CASGNGGRAYNEQFF

j_call: TRBJ2-5
v_call: TRBV7-8
cdr3_aa: CASSLTIASEGSQYF

j_call: TRBJ2-7
v_call: TRBV4-1
cdr3_aa: CASSQVGYKQYF

j_call: TRBJ2-1
v_call: TRBV28
cdr3_aa: CASSPWTSGRLYNEQFF

j_call: TRBJ1-2
v_call: TRBV14
cdr3_aa: CASSHRGQAGYGYTF

j_call: TRBJ2-1
v_call: TRBV14
cdr3_aa: CASSQDPHNEQFF

j_call: TRBJ1-5
v_call: TRBV5-6
cdr3_aa: CASSRTGDGNRPQHF

j_call: TRBJ2-7
v_call: TRBV5-1
cdr3_aa: CASSLFTSYEQYF

j_call: TRBJ2-3
v_call: TRBV27
cdr3_aa: CASSFNWDTDTQYF

j_call: TRBJ2-3
v_call: TRBV20-1
cdr3_aa: CSASPPSGWLDTQYF

j_call: TRBJ1-5
v_call: TRBV6-2/TRBV6-3
cdr3_aa: CASGDPFSYQPQHF

j_call: TRBJ1-2
v_call: TRBV9
cdr3_aa: CASSGRGLYGYTF

j_call: TRBJ2-2
v_call: TRBV4-1
cdr3_aa: CASSQERQGHTGELFF

j_call: TRBJ2-6
v_call: TRBV27
cdr3_aa: CASSPQGVLFSGANVLTF

j_call: TRBJ1-2
v_call: TRBV5-6
cdr3_aa: CASSLAGQGGYGYTF

j_call: TRBJ2-7
v_call: TRBV6-2/TRBV6-3
cdr3_aa: CASRQGLADIYAQYF

j_call: TRBJ2-3
v_call: TRBV4-3
cdr3_aa: CASSQDSAGTSGRTDTQYF

j_call: TRBJ2-1
v_call: TRBV11-2
cdr3_aa: CASSWTSGIYEQFF